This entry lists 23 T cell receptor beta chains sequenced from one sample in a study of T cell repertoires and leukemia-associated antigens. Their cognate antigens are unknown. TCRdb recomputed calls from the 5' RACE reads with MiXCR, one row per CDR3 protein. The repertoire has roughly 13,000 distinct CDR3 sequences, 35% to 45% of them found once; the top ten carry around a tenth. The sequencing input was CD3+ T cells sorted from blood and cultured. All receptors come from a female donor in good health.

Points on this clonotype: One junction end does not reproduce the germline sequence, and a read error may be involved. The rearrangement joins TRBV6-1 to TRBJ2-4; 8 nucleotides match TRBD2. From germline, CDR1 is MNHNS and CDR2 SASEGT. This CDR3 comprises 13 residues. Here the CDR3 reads CAGSEGDSGTDRF. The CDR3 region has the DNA TGTGCCGGCAGTGAGGGGGATAGCGGGACCGACCGCTTC.

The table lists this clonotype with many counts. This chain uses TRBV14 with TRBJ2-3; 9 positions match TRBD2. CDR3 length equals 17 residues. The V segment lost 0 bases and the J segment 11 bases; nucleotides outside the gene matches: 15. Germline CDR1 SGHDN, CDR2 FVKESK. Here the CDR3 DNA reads TGTGCCAGCAGCCAAGAAAACGGCGGGAGGGCGAGTCTAGGGCAGTATTTT. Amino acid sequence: CASSQENGGRASLGQYF.

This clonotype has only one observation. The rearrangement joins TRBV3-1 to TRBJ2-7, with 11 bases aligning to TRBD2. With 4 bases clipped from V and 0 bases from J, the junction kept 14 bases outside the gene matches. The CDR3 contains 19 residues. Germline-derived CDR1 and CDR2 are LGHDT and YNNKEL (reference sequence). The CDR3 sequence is CASSRTPLLAGGRSYEQYF. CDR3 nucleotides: TGTGCCAGCAGCCGAACCCCTCTGCTAGCGGGAGGACGCTCCTACGAGCAGTACTTC.

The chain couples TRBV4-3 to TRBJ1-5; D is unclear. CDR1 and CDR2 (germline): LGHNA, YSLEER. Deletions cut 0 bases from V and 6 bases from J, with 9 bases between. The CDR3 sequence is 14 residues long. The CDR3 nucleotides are TGCGCCAGCAGCCAAGATGGGGTCGGTCAGCCCCAGCATTTT. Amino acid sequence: CASSQDGVGQPQHF.

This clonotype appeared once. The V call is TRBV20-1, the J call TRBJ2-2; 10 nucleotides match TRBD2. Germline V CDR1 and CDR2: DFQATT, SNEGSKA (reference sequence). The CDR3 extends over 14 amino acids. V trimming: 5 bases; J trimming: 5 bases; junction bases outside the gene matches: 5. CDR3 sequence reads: CSALGTSVTGELFF. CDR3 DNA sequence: TGCAGTGCTCTCGGGACTAGCGTAACCGGGGAGCTGTTTTTT.

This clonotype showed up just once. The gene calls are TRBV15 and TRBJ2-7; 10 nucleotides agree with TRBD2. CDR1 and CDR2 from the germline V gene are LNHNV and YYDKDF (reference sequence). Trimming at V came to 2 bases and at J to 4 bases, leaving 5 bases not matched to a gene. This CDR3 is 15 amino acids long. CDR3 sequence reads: CATSRRTSGIYEQYF. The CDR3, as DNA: TGTGCCACCAGCAGACGGACTAGCGGAATATACGAGCAGTACTTC.

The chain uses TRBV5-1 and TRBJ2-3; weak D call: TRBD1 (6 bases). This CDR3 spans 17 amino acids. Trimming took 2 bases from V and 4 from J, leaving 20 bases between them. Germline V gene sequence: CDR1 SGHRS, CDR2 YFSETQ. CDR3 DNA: TGCGCCAGCAGCTTCATGATGGCAGGGGCGTCAGCAGATACGCAGTATTTT. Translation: CASSFMMAGASADTQYF.

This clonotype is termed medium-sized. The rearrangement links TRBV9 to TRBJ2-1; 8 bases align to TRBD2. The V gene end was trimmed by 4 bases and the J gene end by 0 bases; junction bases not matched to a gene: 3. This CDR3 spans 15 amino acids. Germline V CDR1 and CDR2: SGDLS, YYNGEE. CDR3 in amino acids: CASSPTSGSYNEQFF. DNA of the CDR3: TGTGCCAGCAGCCCTACTAGCGGCTCCTACAATGAGCAGTTCTTC.

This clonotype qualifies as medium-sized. CDR3 in amino acids: CSANRVTHEQYF. CDR3 nucleotides: TGCAGTGCTAATCGTGTCACCCACGAGCAGTACTTC. The rearrangement joins TRBV20-1 to TRBJ2-7, with D unresolved. V was cut by 4 bases and J by 5 bases, with 12 bases left in between. Germline CDR1 is DFQATT and CDR2 is SNEGSKA (reference sequence). The CDR3 totals 12 residues.

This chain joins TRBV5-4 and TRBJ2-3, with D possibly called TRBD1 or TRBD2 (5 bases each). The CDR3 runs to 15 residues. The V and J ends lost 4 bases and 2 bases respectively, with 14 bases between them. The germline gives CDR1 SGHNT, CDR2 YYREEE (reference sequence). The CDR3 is CASSRQRGLTDTQYF. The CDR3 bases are TGTGCCAGCAGCCGTCAGAGGGGCCTCACAGATACGCAGTATTTT.

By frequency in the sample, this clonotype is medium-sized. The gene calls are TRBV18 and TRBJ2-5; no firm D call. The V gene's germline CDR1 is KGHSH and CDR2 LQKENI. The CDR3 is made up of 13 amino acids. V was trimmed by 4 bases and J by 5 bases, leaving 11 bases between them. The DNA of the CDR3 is TGTGCCAGCTCACTAAAAAGGTGGGAGACCCAGTACTTC. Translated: CASSLKRWETQYF.

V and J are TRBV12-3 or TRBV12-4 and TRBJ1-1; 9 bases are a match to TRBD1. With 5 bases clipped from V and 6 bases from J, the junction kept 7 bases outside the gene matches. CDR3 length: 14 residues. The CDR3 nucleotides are TGTGCCAGCAGTATACAGGGGGCGATATCTGAAGCTTTCTTT. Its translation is CASSIQGAISEAFF.

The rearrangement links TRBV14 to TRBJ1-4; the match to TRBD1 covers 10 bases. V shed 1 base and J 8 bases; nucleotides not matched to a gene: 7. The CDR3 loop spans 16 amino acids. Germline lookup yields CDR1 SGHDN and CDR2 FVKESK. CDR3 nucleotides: TGTGCCAGCAGCCAAGCCCGCGGGACAGGGGACGAAAAACTGTTTTTT. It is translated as CASSQARGTGDEKLFF.

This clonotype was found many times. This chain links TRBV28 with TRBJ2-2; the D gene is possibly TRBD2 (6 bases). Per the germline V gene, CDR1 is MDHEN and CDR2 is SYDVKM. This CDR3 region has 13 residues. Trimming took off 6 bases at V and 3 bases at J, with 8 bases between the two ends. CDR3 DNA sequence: TGTGCCAGCAGCCCGGGGGACACCGGGGAGCTGTTTTTT. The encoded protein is CASSPGDTGELFF.

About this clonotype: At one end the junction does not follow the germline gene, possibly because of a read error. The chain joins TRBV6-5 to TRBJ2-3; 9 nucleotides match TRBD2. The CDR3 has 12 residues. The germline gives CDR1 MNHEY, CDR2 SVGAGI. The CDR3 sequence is CAGRREGDTQYF. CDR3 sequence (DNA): TGCGCCGGCAGGCGGGAGGGCGATACGCAGTATTTT.

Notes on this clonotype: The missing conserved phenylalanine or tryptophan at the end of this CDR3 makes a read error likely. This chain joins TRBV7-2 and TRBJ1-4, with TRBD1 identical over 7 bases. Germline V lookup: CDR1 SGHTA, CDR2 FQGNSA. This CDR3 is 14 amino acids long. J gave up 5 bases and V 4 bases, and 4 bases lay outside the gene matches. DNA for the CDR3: TGTGCCAGCAGCTGGACAGGCCCCAATGAAAAACTGTTTCTT. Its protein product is CASSWTGPNEKLFL.

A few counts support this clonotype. The CDR3 nucleotides read TGTGCCAGCAGCCATCCCACACTAGCGTTGCACAATGAGCAGTTCTTC. It codes for CASSHPTLALHNEQFF. V and J are TRBV28 and TRBJ2-1; 7 positions match TRBD2. There are 16 residues in the CDR3. After removal of 6 bases from V and 5 bases from J, the junction contained 13 bases not matched to a gene. Germline CDR1 reads MDHEN; CDR2 reads SYDVKM. The entire variable domain, with the rest obtained from reference TRBV28 and TRBJ2-1, is as follows: DVKVTQSSRYLVKRTGEKVFLECVQDMDHENMFWYRQDPGLGLRLIYFSYDVKMKEKGDIPEGYSVSREKKERFSLILESASTNQTSMYLCASSHPTLALHNEQFFGPGTRLTVL.

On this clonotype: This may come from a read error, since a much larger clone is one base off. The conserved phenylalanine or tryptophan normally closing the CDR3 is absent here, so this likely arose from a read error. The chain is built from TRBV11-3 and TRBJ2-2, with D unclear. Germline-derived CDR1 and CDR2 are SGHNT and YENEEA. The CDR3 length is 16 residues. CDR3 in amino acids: CANSRVLSSTGGELFS. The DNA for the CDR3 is TGTGCCAACAGCCGAGTTTTATCCTCCACCGGGGGGGAGCTGTTTTCT.

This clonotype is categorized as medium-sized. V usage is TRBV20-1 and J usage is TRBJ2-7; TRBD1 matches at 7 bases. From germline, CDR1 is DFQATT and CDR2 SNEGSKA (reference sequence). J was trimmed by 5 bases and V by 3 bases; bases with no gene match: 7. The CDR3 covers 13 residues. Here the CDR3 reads CSASAGTVNEQYF. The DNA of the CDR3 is TGCAGTGCTAGCGCCGGGACAGTTAACGAGCAGTACTTC.

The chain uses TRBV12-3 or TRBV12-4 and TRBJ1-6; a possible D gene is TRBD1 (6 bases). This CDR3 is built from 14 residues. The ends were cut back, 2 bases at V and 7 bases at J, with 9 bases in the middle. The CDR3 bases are TGTGCCAGCAGTTTATTCCAGGGGAATTCACCCCTCCACTTT. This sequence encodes CASSLFQGNSPLHF.

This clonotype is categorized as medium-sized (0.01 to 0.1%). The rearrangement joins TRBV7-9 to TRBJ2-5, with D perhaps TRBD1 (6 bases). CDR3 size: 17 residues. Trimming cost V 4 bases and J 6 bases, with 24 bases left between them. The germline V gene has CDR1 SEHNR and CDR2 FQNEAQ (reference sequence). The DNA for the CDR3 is TGTGCCAGCAGCTCCTCCCAGAACACCAGGGGCTTGAAGACCCAGTACTTC. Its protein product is CASSSSQNTRGLKTQYF.

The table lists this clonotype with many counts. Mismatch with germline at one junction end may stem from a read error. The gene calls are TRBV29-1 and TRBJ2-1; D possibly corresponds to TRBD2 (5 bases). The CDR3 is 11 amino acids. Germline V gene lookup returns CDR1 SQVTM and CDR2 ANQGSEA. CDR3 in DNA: TGCAGCGTTGAAGGGGGTAGCCCGAGGGTCTTC. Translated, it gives CSVEGGSPRVF.

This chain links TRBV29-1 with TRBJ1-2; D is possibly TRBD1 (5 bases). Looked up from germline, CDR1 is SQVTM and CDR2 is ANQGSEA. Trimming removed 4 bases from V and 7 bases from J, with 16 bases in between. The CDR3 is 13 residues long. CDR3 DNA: TGCAGCGTTGTGGGGCAGGGCCTGCGTGGCTACACCTTC. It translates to CSVVGQGLRGYTF.